This record covers a single T cell receptor beta chain. Clones were sequenced by immunoSEQ multiplex PCR, and TCRdb holds only the in-frame ones, with some missing. The sample comprises roughly 300,000 clones, roughly 87% of which are singletons, and over 1% rests with the top ten. Separate from the roughly 700-subject first cohort was the roughly 120-subject validation cohort, to which the donors belonged. CDR3 length: 15 amino acids. Germline lookup yields CDR1 MNHEY and CDR2 SMNVEV (reference sequence). Trimming removed 6 bases from V and 0 bases from J, with 12 bases in between. The sample originates from a study of cytomegalovirus exposure and HLA in healthy donors. Study-level background: According to later analysis, the same platform produced the 100 to 150 validation and several hundred first-cohort repertoires.

Material for sequencing was PBMCs. The chain uses TRBV27 and TRBJ1-5; D remains ambiguous. The TCR comes from a woman aged 25 to 39 in good health and CMV-seropositive. The CDR3 DNA follows: TGTGCCAGCAGCCAACGAGGGTATAGCAATCAGCCCCAGCATTTT. Its protein is CASSQRGYSNQPQHF.